This T cell receptor beta chain was found in a study of Tregs in tolerant kidney transplant recipients (dated by TCRdb to the late 2010s). Regarding the research as a whole: Other Treg samples came from a roughly three-day mixed lymphocyte reaction with belatacept, some followed by an approximately five-day donor restimulation, before sorting recipient CD4+CD25+CD127- cells. During sorting of primary belatacept mixed lymphocyte reaction cultures, recipient cells were distinguished from donor cells with antibodies. TCRbeta sequencing was used in the study to identify donor-specific regulatory T cells before combined kidney and bone marrow transplantation, and the identified cells were then tracked after transplant. TCRbeta repertoire sequencing was used in a few healthy controls to compare several methods for expanding Tregs specific for an allogeneic donor. What the authors observed across the whole study: Biological reproducibility was not examined directly, but technical replication error appeared to be minimal. The study was constrained by small patient numbers, and validation of the findings is required in larger populations and under other immunosuppression protocols. Expanding Tregs with activated donor B cells appeared to identify the most biologically relevant and donor-specific TCRbeta repertoire.

Turning to this clone: Its recognized antigen is unknown. The record has no base qualities; no much larger clone is one base away.

For TCRbeta CDR3 sequencing, genomic DNA was extracted from sorted cells using the QIAGEN DNeasy Blood and Tissue Kit. Through immunoSEQ, high-throughput TCRbeta CDR3 sequencing was done commercially, including PCR amplification with internal controls and bias correction. For the original study's pipeline: Unique productive TCRbeta sequences were defined by CDR3 nucleotide sequence where primers matched, and otherwise by CDR3 amino acid sequence together with Vbeta and Jbeta genes. A sequence counted as donor-reactive if, in CFSE-low cells, the sequence had a frequency of at least 0.01% and was expanded at least 5-fold compared with unstimulated cells. Repertoire divergence was quantified by Jensen-Shannon divergence using the top 100 TCRbeta sequences ranked by frequency. For samples with multiple sequencing runs, sorting error was corrected separately for each run before the runs were pooled. Not all clones reach the TCRdb copy of this immuneACCESS table, which keeps in-frame sequences only. Checked studies attribute under half of the gap to unresolved V genes and leave the rest unexplained. That table gives V, J and clone size, and the DNA gave D and trimming. This sample comprises about 44,000 clones, around 95% of them detected only once. Clones ranked in the top ten supply 0.37% of the sample.

Healthy control blood was obtained either as purchased buffy coats or from healthy volunteers. Healthy control blood was processed to PBMCs by Ficoll density gradient and cryopreserved, and patient PBMCs were collected before and after transplant. The CDR3 contains 14 residues, cysteine and phenylalanine counted. The CDR3 DNA has 42 bases and is translated from base 1. Deletion took 7 bases off V and 2 bases off J, with a span of 13 bases between the germline ends. CDR1 ENHRY and CDR2 SYGVKD are derived from the germline V gene. The clonotype was recovered from a human donor in good health. Sequenced material: Tregs from blood cultured with allogeneic cells. The chain is made from TRBV10-3 and TRBJ2-3, with a weak D call of TRBD2 (5 bases match). The CDR3 loop reads CAITRTHNTDTQYF. The DNA is as follows: TGTGCCATCACCCGGACTCACAACACAGATACGCAGTATTTT.